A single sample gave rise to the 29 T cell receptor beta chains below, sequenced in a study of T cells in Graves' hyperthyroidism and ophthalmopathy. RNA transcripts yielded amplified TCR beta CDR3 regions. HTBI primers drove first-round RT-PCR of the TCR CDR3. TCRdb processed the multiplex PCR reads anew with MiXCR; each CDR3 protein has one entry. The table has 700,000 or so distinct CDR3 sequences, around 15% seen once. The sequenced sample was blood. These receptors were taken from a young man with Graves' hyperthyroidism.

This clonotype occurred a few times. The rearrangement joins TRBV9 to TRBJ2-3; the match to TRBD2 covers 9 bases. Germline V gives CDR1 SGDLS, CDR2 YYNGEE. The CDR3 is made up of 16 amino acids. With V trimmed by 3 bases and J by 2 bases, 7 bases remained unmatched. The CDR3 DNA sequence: TGTGCCAGCAGCGCCAAGCTAGCGGGGTACACAGATACGCAGTATTTT. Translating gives CASSAKLAGYTDTQYF.

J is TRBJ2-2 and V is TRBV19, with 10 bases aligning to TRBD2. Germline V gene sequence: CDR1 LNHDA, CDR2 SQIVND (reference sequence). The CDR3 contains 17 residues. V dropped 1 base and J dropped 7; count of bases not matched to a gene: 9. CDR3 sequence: CASSIAFTSGTVGELFF. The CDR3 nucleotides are TGTGCCAGTAGTATAGCATTCACTAGCGGGACGGTCGGGGAGCTGTTTTTT. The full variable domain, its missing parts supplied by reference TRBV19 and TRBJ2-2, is DGGITQSPKYLFRKEGQNVTLSCEQNLNHDAMYWYRQDPGQGLRLIYYSQIVNDFQKGDIAEGYSVSREKKESFPLTVTSAQKNPTAFYLCASSIAFTSGTVGELFFGEGSRLTVL.

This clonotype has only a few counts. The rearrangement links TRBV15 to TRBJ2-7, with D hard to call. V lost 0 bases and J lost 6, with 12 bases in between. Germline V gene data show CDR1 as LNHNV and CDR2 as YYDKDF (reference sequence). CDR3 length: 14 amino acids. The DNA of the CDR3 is TGTGCCACCAGCAGAGATTCTCGAGCCTCCGAGCAGTACTTC. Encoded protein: CATSRDSRASEQYF.

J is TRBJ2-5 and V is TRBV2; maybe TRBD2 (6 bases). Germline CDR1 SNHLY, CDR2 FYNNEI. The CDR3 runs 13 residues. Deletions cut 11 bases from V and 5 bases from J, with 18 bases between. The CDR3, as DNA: TGTGCCTCACCCGGAGGGGTCGGGGAGACCCAGTACTTC. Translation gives CASPGGVGETQYF.

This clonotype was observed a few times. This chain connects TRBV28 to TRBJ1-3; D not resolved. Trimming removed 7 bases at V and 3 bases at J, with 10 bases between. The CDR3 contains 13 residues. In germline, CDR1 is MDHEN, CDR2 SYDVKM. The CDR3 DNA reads TGTGCCAGCACCCTTTGGGGTGGAAACACCATATATTTT. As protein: CASTLWGGNTIYF.

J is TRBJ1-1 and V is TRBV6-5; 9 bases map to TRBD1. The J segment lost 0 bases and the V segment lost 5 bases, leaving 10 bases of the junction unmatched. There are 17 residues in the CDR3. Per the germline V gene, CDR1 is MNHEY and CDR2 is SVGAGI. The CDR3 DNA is TGTGCCAGCAGTCACGGACAGGGGCTCCTTTTGAACACTGAAGCTTTCTTT. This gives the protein CASSHGQGLLLNTEAFF.

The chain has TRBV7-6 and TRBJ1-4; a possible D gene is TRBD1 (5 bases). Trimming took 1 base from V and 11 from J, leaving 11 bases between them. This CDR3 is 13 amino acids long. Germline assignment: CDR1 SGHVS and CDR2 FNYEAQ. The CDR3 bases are TGTGCCAGCAGCTTAGGAGGGACCAAGAAACTGTTTTTT. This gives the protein CASSLGGTKKLFF.

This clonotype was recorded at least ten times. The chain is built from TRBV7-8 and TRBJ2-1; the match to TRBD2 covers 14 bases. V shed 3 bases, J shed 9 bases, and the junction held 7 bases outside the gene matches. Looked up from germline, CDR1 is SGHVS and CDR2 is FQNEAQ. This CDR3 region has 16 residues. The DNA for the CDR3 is TGTGCCAGCAGCTTGGGACTAGCGGGAGAGTTGGGTGAGCAGTTCTTC. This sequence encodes CASSLGLAGELGEQFF.

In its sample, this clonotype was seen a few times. The CDR3 protein is CASSAREGGSNEQFF. CDR3 DNA: TGTGCCAGTAGTGCTAGGGAGGGTGGTTCAAATGAGCAGTTCTTC. The J gene is TRBJ2-1, the V gene TRBV19; 7 bases fit TRBD2. The ends lost 5 bases at V and 7 bases at J; junction bases unmatched: 11. The CDR3 sequence is 15 residues long. Germline CDR1 reads LNHDA; CDR2 reads SQIVND (reference sequence).

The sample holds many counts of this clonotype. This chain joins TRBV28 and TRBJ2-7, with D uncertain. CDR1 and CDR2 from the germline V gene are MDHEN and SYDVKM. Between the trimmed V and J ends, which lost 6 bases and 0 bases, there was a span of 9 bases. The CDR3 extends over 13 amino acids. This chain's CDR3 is CASRTTNSYEQYF. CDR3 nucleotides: TGTGCCAGCAGGACGACAAACTCCTACGAGCAGTACTTC.

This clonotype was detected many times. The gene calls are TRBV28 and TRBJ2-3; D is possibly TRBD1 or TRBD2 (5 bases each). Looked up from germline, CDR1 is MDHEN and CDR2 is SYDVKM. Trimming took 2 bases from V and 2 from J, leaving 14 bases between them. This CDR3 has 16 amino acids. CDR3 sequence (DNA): TGTGCCAGCAGTTTAGGGGCCCGAGGGGCCACAGATACGCAGTATTTT. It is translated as CASSLGARGATDTQYF.

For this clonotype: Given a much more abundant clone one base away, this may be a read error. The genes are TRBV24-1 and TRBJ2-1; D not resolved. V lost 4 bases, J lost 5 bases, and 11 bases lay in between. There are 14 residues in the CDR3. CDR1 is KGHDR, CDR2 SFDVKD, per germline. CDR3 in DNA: TGTGCCACCAGTGACCATAGACGGAACAATGAGCAGTTCTTC. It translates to CATSDHRRNNEQFF.

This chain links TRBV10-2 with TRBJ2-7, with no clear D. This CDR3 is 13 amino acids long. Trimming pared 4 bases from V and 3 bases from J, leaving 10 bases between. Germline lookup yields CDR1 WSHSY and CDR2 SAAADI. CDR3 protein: CASSVNSFYEQYF. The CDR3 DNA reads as TGCGCCAGCAGTGTTAACAGCTTCTACGAGCAGTACTTC.

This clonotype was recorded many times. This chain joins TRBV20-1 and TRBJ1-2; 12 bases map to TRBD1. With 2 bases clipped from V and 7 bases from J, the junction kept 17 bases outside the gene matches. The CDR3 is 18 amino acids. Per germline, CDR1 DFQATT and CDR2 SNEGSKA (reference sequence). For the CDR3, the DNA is TGCAGTGCTAGATTGGGTATAGGGACAGGGGGCGCGCAATCTGGCTACACCTTC. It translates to CSARLGIGTGGAQSGYTF.

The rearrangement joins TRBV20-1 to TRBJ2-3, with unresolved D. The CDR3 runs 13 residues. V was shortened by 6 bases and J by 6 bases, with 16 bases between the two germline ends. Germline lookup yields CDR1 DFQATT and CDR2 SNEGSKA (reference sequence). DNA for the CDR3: TGCAGTGCCCAGAGTGCCCTGGTCGATACGCAGTATTTT. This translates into CSAQSALVDTQYF.

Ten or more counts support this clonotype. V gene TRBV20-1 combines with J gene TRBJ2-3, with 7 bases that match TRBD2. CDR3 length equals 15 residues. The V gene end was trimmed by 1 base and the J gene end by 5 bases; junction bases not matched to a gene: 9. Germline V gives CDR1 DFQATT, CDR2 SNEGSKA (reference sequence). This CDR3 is CSARAAGEGRDTQYF. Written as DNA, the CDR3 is TGCAGTGCTAGAGCGGCGGGAGAGGGGAGAGATACGCAGTATTTT.

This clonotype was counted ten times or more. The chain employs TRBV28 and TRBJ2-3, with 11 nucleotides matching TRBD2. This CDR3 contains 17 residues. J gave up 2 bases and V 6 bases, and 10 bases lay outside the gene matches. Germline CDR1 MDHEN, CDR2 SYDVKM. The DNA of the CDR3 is TGTGCCAGCAGGACCGGGACTAGCGGATCTCACACAGATACGCAGTATTTT. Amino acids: CASRTGTSGSHTDTQYF.

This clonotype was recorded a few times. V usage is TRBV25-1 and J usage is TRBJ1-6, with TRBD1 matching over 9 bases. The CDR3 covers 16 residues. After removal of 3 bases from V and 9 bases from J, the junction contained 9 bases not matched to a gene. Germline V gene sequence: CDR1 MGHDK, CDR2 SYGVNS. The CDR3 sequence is CASSDRDREGSSPLHF. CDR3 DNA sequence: TGTGCCAGCAGTGACCGGGACAGGGAAGGGAGTTCACCCCTCCACTTT.

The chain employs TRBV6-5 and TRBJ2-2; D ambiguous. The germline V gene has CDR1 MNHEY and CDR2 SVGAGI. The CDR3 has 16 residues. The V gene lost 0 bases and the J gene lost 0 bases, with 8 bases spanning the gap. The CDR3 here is CASSYSRRPNTGELFF. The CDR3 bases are TGTGCCAGCAGTTACTCGAGAAGGCCGAACACCGGGGAGCTGTTTTTT.

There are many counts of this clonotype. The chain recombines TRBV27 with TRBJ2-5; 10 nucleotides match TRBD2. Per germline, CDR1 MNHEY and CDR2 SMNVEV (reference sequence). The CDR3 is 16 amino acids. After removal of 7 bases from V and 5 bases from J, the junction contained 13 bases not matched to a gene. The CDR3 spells CASKIRSSGRRETQYF. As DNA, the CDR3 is TGTGCCAGCAAGATCAGGTCTAGCGGGAGAAGGGAGACCCAGTACTTC.

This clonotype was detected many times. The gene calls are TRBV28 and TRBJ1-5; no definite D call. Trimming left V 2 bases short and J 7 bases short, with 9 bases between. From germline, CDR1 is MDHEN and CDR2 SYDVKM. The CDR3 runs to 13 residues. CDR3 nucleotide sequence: TGTGCCAGCAGTTTACGGGTGTTCCAGCCCCAGCATTTT. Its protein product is CASSLRVFQPQHF.

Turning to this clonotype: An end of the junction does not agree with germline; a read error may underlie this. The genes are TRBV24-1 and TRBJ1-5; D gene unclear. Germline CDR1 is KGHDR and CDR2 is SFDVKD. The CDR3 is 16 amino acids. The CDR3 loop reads CTTSATSGDSNQPQHF. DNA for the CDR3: TGTACCACCAGTGCCACAAGCGGGGATAGCAATCAGCCCCAGCATTTT.

The CDR3 DNA sequence: TGTGCCAGCAGTTCTAGCGGGTTAACCTCGAGCACCGGGGAGCTGTTTTTT. Translated, it gives CASSSSGLTSSTGELFF. The rearrangement uses TRBV12-3 or TRBV12-4 and TRBJ2-2; 8 positions agree with TRBD2. The CDR3 is 17 amino acids. J was trimmed by 4 bases and V by 4 bases; bases with no gene match: 11.

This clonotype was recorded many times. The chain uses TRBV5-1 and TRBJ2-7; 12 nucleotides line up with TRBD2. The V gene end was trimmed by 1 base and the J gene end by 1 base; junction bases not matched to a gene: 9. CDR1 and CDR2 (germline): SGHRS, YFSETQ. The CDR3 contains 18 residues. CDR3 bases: TGCGCCAGCAGCTTGTCAGGTTCTCTAGCGGGAGGGTCCTACGAGCAGTACTTC. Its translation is CASSLSGSLAGGSYEQYF.

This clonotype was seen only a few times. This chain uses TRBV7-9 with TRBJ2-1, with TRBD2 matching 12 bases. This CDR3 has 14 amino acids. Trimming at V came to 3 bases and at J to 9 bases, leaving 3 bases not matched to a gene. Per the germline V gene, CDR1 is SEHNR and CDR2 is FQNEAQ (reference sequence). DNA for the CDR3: TGTGCCAGCAGCTTGACTAGCGGGAGTAGTGAGCAGTTCTTC. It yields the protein CASSLTSGSSEQFF.

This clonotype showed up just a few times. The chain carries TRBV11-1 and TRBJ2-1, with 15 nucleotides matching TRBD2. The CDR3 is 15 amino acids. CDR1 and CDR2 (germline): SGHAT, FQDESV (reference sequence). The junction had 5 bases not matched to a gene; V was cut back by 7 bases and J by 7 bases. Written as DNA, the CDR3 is TGTGCCAGCACCCATGGGACTAGCGGGAGGAATGAGCAGTTCTTC. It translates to CASTHGTSGRNEQFF.

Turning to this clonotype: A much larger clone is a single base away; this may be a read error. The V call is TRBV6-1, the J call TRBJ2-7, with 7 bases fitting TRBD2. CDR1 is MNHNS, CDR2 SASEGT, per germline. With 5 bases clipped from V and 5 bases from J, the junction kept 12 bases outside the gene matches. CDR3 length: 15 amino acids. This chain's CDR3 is CASSPAGAIVNEQYF. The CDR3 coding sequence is TGTGCCAGCAGTCCCGCGGGAGCGATAGTAAACGAGCAGTACTTC.

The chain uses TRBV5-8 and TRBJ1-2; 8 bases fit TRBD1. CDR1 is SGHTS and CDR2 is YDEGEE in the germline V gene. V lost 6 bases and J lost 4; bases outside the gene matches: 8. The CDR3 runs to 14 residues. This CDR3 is CASNVRGHSYGYTF. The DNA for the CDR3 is TGTGCCAGCAACGTCAGGGGGCACAGCTATGGCTACACCTTC.

The CDR3 loop reads CAWSVLASFGEQYF. CDR3 sequence (DNA): TGTGCCTGGAGTGTATTGGCTAGCTTTGGCGAGCAGTACTTC. The chain links TRBV30 to TRBJ2-7, with D perhaps TRBD2 (5 bases). V was cut by 0 bases and J by 6 bases, with 15 bases left in between. The CDR3 runs 14 residues. CDR1 is GTSNPN and CDR2 is SVGIG in the germline V gene (reference sequence).